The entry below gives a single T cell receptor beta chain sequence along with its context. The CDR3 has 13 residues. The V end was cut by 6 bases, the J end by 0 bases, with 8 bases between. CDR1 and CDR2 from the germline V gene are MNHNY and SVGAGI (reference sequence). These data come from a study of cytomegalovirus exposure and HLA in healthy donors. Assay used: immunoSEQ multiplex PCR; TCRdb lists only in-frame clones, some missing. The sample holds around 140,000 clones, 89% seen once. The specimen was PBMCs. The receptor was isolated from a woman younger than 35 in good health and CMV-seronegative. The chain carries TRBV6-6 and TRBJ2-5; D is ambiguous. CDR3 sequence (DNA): TGTGCCAGCAGAGAGCTGAACCAAGAGACCCAGTACTTC. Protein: CASRELNQETQYF.